One and the same sample provided the 14 T cell receptor beta chains below, sequenced in a study of T-cell reconstitution after alpha-beta-depleted transplantation in children. This sample's TCRbeta library carried unique molecular identifier barcodes. A single record per CDR3 protein comes from TCRdb applying MiXCR to the PCR reads. The table records approximately 350,000 distinct CDR3 sequences, 9% to 12% of them present only once. The sequencing here drew on PBMCs from the stem cell graft donor, taken from the stem cell graft. These receptor sequences come from a human donor who donated a stem cell graft to a child with acute lymphoblastic leukemia.

The chain couples TRBV18 to TRBJ2-5, with TRBD2 identical over 8 bases. V shed 3 bases and J 3 bases; nucleotides not matched to a gene: 9. The CDR3 is made up of 16 amino acids. CDR1 is KGHSH and CDR2 is LQKENI in the germline V gene. The CDR3 region is CASSPTIGRAEETQYF. In DNA, the CDR3 is TGTGCCAGCTCACCTACAATCGGGAGGGCGGAAGAGACCCAGTACTTC. Looking up the rest from reference TRBV18 and TRBJ2-5 gives the full variable domain: NAGVMQNPRHLVRRRGQEARLRCSPMKGHSHVYWYRQLPEEGLKFMVYLQKENIIDESGMPKERFSAEFPKEGPSILRIQQVVRGDSAAYFCASSPTIGRAEETQYFGPGTRLLVL.

There are a few counts of this clonotype. This rearrangement joins TRBV4-1 to TRBJ2-3; D is possibly TRBD1 (5 bases). The CDR3 contains 18 residues. Germline V gene sequence: CDR1 MGHRA, CDR2 YSYEKL. The V and J ends lost 0 bases and 2 bases respectively, with 18 bases between them. For the CDR3, the DNA is TGCGCCAGCAGCCAAGATCTATCCCCAGGGTACAACACAGATACGCAGTATTTT. Its translation: CASSQDLSPGYNTDTQYF.

This clonotype was seen ten or more times. The gene calls are TRBV15 and TRBJ2-2; no clear D. The CDR3 has 14 residues. V lost 5 bases and J 5 bases, leaving 12 bases between the germline ends. Per the germline V gene, CDR1 is LNHNV and CDR2 is YYDKDF (reference sequence). CDR3 DNA: TGTGCCACCAGCGATTCTTGGGCAACCGGGGAGCTGTTTTTT. Translated: CATSDSWATGELFF.

Many counts were recorded for this clonotype. The CDR3 region has the DNA TGCGCCAGCAGTGTTGGGACGGTCTCCTACGAGCAGTACTTC. It translates to CASSVGTVSYEQYF. This chain joins TRBV10-2 and TRBJ2-7, with D possibly being TRBD1 or TRBD2 (5 bases each). Germline V gene data show CDR1 as WSHSY and CDR2 as SAAADI. The CDR3 covers 14 residues. V lost 4 bases, J lost 0 bases, and 10 bases lay in between.

This clonotype was found a few times. J is TRBJ2-7 and V is TRBV28; 8 positions agree with TRBD1. Germline V gives CDR1 MDHEN, CDR2 SYDVKM. The ends lost 3 bases at V and 3 bases at J; junction bases unmatched: 7. The CDR3 is 15 amino acids. The CDR3 sequence is CASSFADRVVYEQYF. The CDR3 bases are TGTGCCAGCAGTTTTGCGGACAGGGTGGTCTACGAGCAGTACTTC.

In this sample, this clonotype turned up a few times. V usage is TRBV12-3 or TRBV12-4 and J usage is TRBJ1-1; D perhaps matches TRBD1 (5 bases). The CDR3 is made up of 15 amino acids. Trimming took 2 bases from V and 0 from J, leaving 10 bases between them. Here the CDR3 DNA reads TGTGCCAGCAGTTTAAATAAGGGGATGAACACTGAAGCTTTCTTT. It encodes CASSLNKGMNTEAFF.

This clonotype has a handful of counts. The J gene is TRBJ2-7, the V gene TRBV20-1, with 11 bases fitting TRBD2. J lost 5 bases, V lost 6 bases, and 6 bases had no gene match. Germline V lookup: CDR1 DFQATT, CDR2 SNEGSKA (reference sequence). There are 13 residues in the CDR3. CDR3 in amino acids: CSAKTGLADEQYF. In nucleotides, the CDR3 is TGCAGTGCCAAGACGGGACTAGCGGACGAGCAGTACTTC.

This clonotype came up many times. This chain connects TRBV7-9 to TRBJ1-4; weak D call: TRBD1 (5 bases). Germline CDR1 reads SEHNR; CDR2 reads FQNEAQ (reference sequence). Trimming took off 10 bases at V and 7 bases at J, with 28 bases between the two ends. CDR3 length: 17 residues. In DNA, the CDR3 is TGTGCCACCGAGGCTGGGACTACCATTGGGCTAGGTGAAAAACTGTTTTTT. This sequence encodes CATEAGTTIGLGEKLFF. Full variable domain (remainder filled in from reference TRBV7-9 and TRBJ1-4): DTGVSQNPRHKITKRGQNVTFRCDPISEHNRLYWYRQTLGQGPEFLTYFQNEAQLEKSRLLSDRFSAERPKGSFSTLEIQRTEQGDSAMYLCATEAGTTIGLGEKLFFGSGTQLSVL.

The J gene is TRBJ1-5, the V gene TRBV27; maybe TRBD1 (5 bases). Trimming left V 7 bases short and J 4 bases short, with 20 bases between. The length of the CDR3 is 16 residues. Germline V lookup: CDR1 MNHEY, CDR2 SMNVEV (reference sequence). The CDR3: CASKMGVGPTNQPQHF. CDR3 DNA sequence: TGTGCCAGCAAAATGGGAGTGGGACCGACAAATCAGCCCCAGCATTTT.

This clonotype was recorded a few times. This chain connects TRBV10-3 to TRBJ2-1; D is unresolved. The germline V and J ends were trimmed by 2 bases and 2 bases, with 1 base remaining between them. The germline gives CDR1 ENHRY, CDR2 SYGVKD. This CDR3 is 12 amino acids long. CDR3 region: CAISEPYNEQFF. The CDR3 DNA is TGTGCCATCAGTGAGCCCTACAATGAGCAGTTCTTC.

A few counts support this clonotype. The chain combines TRBV24-1 with TRBJ1-5; TRBD1 matches at 8 bases. In germline, CDR1 is KGHDR, CDR2 SFDVKD. The CDR3 consists of 15 residues. V was pared by 9 bases and J by 0 bases, with 6 bases of the junction left unmatched. This CDR3 reads CATLDRDRSNQPQHF. The CDR3 DNA follows: TGTGCCACCCTGGACAGGGACCGTAGCAATCAGCCCCAGCATTTT.

In this sample, this clonotype turned up a few times. V gene TRBV18 combines with J gene TRBJ2-5; tentatively, D is TRBD1 (6 bases). V lost 5 bases and J 1 base, leaving 20 bases between the germline ends. CDR3 size: 17 residues. Germline V gene data show CDR1 as KGHSH and CDR2 as LQKENI. The CDR3 region has the DNA TGTGCCAGCTCATCGACCGACAGGACGGGTATCCAAGAGACCCAGTACTTC. Residues: CASSSTDRTGIQETQYF.

This clonotype was seen a handful of times. DNA of the CDR3: TGCAGTGCCACAGCCAGGGGGCGAGGCAATCAGCCCCAGCATTTT. Protein sequence: CSATARGRGNQPQHF. The chain employs TRBV20-1 and TRBJ1-5; 8 nucleotides align to TRBD1. The V segment lost 6 bases and the J segment 2 bases; nucleotides outside the gene matches: 9. Germline CDR1 and CDR2: DFQATT and SNEGSKA (reference sequence). The CDR3 extends over 15 amino acids.

This clonotype turned up a few times. The V gene is TRBV3-1, the J gene TRBJ1-4; D may be TRBD1 (5 bases). The germline V and J ends were trimmed by 1 base and 10 bases, with 13 bases remaining between them. Per germline, CDR1 LGHDT and CDR2 YNNKEL (reference sequence). CDR3 length: 14 amino acids. CDR3 sequence (DNA): TGTGCCAGCAGCCAAGCCGGGACCGTCGGAAAACTGTTTTTT. This encodes CASSQAGTVGKLFF.